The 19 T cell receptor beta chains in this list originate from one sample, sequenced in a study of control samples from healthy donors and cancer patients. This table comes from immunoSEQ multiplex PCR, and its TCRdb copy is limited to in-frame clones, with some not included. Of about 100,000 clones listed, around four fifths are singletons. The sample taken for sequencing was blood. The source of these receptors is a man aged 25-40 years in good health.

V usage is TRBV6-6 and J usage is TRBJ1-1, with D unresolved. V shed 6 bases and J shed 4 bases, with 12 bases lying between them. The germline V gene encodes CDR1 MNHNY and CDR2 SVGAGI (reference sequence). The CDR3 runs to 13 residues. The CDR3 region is CASRYGWSTEAFF. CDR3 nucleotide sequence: TGTGCCAGCAGATACGGGTGGAGCACTGAAGCTTTCTTT.

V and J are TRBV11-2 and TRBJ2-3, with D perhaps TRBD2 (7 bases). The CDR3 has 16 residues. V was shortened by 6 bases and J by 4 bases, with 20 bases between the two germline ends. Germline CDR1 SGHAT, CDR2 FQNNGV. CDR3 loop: CASRKIRGGTADTQYF. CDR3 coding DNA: TGTGCCAGCAGAAAGATAAGGGGGGGGACCGCAGATACGCAGTATTTT.

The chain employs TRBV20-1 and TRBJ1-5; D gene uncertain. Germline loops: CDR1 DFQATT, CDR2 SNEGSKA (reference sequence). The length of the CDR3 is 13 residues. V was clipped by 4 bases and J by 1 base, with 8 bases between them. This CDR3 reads CSATEGSNQPQHF. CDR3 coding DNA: TGCAGTGCTACTGAGGGAAGCAATCAGCCCCAGCATTTT.

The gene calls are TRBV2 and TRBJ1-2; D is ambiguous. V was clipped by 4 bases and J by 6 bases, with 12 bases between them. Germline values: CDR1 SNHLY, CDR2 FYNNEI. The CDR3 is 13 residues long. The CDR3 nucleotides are TGTGCCAGCAGTGTATCACGGGGTAATGGCTACACCTTC. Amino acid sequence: CASSVSRGNGYTF.

The CDR3 nucleotides read TGTGCCAGCAGCACTGGGACCTTAATAGATTCACCCCTCCACTTT. This codes for CASSTGTLIDSPLHF. The rearrangement joins TRBV7-8 to TRBJ1-6; a weak D match, TRBD1 (5 bases). Trimming removed 5 bases from V and 8 bases from J, with 16 bases in between. From germline, CDR1 is SGHVS and CDR2 FQNEAQ. This CDR3 is built from 15 residues.

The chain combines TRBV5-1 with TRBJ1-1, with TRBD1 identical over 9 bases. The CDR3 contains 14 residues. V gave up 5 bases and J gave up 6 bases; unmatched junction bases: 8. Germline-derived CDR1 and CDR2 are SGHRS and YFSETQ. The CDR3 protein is CASRPLQGAAEAFF. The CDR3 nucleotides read TGCGCCAGCAGGCCACTACAGGGGGCCGCTGAAGCTTTCTTT.

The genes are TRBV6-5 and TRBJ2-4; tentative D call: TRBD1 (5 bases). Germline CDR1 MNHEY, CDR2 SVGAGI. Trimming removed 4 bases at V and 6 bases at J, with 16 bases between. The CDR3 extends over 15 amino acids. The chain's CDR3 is CASSFPSGRGNIQYF. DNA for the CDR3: TGTGCCAGCAGTTTCCCGTCGGGTAGGGGAAACATTCAGTACTTC.

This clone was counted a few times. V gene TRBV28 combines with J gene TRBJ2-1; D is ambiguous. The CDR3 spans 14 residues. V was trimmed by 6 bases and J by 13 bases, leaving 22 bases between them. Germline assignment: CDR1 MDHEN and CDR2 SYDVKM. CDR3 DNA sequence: TGTGCCAGCAGCCAGACTCCCCAGGTATTCTCTCAGTTCTTC. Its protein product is CASSQTPQVFSQFF.

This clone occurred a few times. CDR3 loop: CASSVEPVVRGRSSSYNEQFF. The CDR3 DNA is TGTGCCAGCAGCGTAGAACCGGTTGTCAGGGGGCGAAGTAGCTCCTACAATGAGCAGTTCTTC. V is TRBV9 and J is TRBJ2-1, with 8 bases matching TRBD1. CDR3 size: 21 residues. From germline, CDR1 is SGDLS and CDR2 YYNGEE. The V segment lost 0 bases and the J segment 0 bases; nucleotides outside the gene matches: 17.

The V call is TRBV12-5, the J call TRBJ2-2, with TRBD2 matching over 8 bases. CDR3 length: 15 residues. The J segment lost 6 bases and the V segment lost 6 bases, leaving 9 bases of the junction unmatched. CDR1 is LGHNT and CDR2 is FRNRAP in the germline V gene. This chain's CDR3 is CASGPPGLGAGELFF. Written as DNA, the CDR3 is TGTGCTAGTGGCCCTCCGGGACTAGGAGCCGGGGAGCTGTTTTTT.

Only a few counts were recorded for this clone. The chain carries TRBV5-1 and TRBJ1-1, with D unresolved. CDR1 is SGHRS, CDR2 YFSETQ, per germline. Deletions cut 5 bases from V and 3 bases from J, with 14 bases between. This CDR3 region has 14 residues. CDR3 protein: CASSQTGVDTEAFF. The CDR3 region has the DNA TGCGCCAGCAGTCAGACCGGGGTGGACACTGAAGCTTTCTTT.

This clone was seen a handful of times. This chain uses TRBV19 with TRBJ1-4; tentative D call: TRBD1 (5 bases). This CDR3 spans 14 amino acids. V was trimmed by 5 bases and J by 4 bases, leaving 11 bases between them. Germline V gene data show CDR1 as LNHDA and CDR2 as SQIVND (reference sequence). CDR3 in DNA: TGTGCCAGTAGTCCGGGACTGATTAATGAAAAACTGTTTTTT. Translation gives CASSPGLINEKLFF. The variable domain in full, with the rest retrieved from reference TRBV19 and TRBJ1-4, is DGGITQSPKYLFRKEGQNVTLSCEQNLNHDAMYWYRQDPGQGLRLIYYSQIVNDFQKGDIAEGYSVSREKKESFPLTVTSAQKNPTAFYLCASSPGLINEKLFFGSGTQLSVL.

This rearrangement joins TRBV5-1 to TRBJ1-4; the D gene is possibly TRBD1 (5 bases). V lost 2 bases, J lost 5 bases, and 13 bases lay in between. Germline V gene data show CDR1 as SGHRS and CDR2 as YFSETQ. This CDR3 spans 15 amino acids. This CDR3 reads CASSLEPGSNEKLFF. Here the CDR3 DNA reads TGCGCCAGCAGCTTAGAGCCAGGGTCGAATGAAAAACTGTTTTTT.

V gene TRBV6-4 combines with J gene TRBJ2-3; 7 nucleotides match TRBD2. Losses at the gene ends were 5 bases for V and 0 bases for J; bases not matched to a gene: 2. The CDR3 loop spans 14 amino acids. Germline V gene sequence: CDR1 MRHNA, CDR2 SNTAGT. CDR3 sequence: CASSPGGSTDTQYF. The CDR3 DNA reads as TGTGCCAGCAGTCCCGGGGGGAGCACAGATACGCAGTATTTT.

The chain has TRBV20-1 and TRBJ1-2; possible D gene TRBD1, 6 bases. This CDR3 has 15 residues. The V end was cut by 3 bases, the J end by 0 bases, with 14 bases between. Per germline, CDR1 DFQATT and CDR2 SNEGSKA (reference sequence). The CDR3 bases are TGCAGTGCTAGTGAACAGGGTAGGGCTAACTATGGCTACACCTTC. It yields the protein CSASEQGRANYGYTF.

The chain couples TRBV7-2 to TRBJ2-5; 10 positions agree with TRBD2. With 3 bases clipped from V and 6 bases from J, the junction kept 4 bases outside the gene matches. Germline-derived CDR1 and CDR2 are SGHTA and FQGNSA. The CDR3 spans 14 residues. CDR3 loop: CASSFSGGPQTQYF. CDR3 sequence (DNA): TGTGCCAGCAGCTTTAGCGGGGGGCCCCAGACCCAGTACTTC.

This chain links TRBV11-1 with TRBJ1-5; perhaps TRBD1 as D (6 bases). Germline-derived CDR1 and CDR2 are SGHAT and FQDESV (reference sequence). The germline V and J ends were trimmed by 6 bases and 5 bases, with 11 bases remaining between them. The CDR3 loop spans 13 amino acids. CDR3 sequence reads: CASSGQPDQPQHF. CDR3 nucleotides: TGTGCCAGCAGTGGACAGCCCGATCAGCCCCAGCATTTT.

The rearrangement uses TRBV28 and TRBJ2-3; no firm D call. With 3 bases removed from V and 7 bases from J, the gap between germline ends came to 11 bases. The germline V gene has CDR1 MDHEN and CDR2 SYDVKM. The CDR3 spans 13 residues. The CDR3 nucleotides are TGTGCCAGCAGTTTGCCCCATAGGTATACGCAGTATTTT. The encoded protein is CASSLPHRYTQYF.

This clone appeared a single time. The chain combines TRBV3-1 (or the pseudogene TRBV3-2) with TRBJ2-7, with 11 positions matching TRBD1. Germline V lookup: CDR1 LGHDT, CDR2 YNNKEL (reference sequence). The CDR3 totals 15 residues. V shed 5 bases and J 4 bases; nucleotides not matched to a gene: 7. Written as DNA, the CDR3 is TGTGCCAGCAGCTTCCGGACAGGGGGCTCGTACGAGCAGTACTTC. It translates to CASSFRTGGSYEQYF.